One and the same sample provided the 11 T cell receptor beta chains below, sequenced in a study of TIL therapy for anti-PD-1-resistant metastatic lung cancer. Noted time point: pre-treatment sample, taken before nivolumab and TIL therapy. This was the immunoSEQ v3 assay. Profiled with immunoSEQ multiplex PCR; TCRdb holds only in-frame clones, not every one. This table holds tens of thousands of clones, 70% to 75% found once. The specimen comprised blood, sampled at baseline. These TCRs come from a person between 25 and 79 years old with non-small cell lung cancer.

The chain recombines TRBV5-4 with TRBJ2-5; possible D gene TRBD1, 8 bases. In germline, CDR1 is SGHNT, CDR2 YYREEE (reference sequence). The CDR3 loop spans 14 amino acids. The V end lost 3 bases, the J end lost 5 bases, and 14 bases lay between the germline ends. As DNA, the CDR3 is TGTGCCAGCAGCTCAGGACAGGGAGGGGAGACCCAGTACTTC. Amino acids: CASSSGQGGETQYF.

The rearrangement joins TRBV27 to TRBJ1-2; D might be TRBD1 (5 bases). CDR1 and CDR2 (germline): MNHEY, SMNVEV (reference sequence). Between the trimmed V and J ends, which lost 5 bases and 6 bases, there was a span of 16 bases. The CDR3 spans 14 residues. CDR3 nucleotides: TGTGCCAGCAGTCCGGGACCCCGGGAGGATGGCTACACCTTC. Translating it yields CASSPGPREDGYTF.

CDR3 in DNA: TGTGCCAGCAGCCCCCCAGGAACTAATTCACCCCTCCACTTT. Its protein product is CASSPPGTNSPLHF. J is TRBJ1-6 and V is TRBV28; D uncertain. CDR1 MDHEN and CDR2 SYDVKM come from the germline V gene. The CDR3 runs to 14 residues. The V end was cut by 6 bases, the J end by 6 bases, with 12 bases between.

The chain has TRBV5-6 and TRBJ2-3, with 10 bases fitting TRBD1. CDR1 and CDR2 (germline): SGHDT, YYEEEE. V lost 3 bases, J lost 7 bases, and 8 bases stayed unmatched. The CDR3 has 15 residues. The CDR3 region is CASSWTGGRGNTQYF. The CDR3 bases are TGTGCCAGCAGCTGGACAGGGGGAAGGGGAAATACGCAGTATTTT.

The chain combines TRBV5-4 with TRBJ2-2; D unclear. This CDR3 has 17 residues. V lost 7 bases to trimming and J lost 8 bases, with 27 bases between them. CDR1 SGHNT and CDR2 YYREEE come from the germline V gene (reference sequence). In DNA form, the CDR3 reads TGTGCCAGCTGTAAGTCTCCGGACGGTGGTGTGTTGGGGGAGCTGTTTTTT. Translating gives CASCKSPDGGVLGELFF.

V is TRBV5-1 and J is TRBJ2-1; 8 bases line up with TRBD2. Losses at the gene ends were 0 bases for V and 4 bases for J; bases not matched to a gene: 6. This CDR3 region has 16 residues. The V gene's germline CDR1 is SGHRS and CDR2 YFSETQ. The CDR3 bases are TGCGCCAGCAGCTTGGCCGGCGGGGGGAGGTACAATGAGCAGTTCTTC. Amino acid sequence: CASSLAGGGRYNEQFF.

J is TRBJ1-2 and V is TRBV9; the match to TRBD1 covers 9 bases. After removal of 0 bases from V and 6 bases from J, the junction contained 9 bases not matched to a gene. Per germline, CDR1 SGDLS and CDR2 YYNGEE. This CDR3 has 16 amino acids. CDR3 bases: TGTGCCAGCAGCGTAGAGTTGGGGACAGGGATGGATGGCTACACCTTC. It encodes CASSVELGTGMDGYTF.

The genes are TRBV10-3 and TRBJ1-4; D is unclear. The CDR3 is made up of 14 amino acids. V lost 3 bases and J lost 4, with 9 bases in between. Germline V lookup: CDR1 ENHRY, CDR2 SYGVKD. CDR3 amino acids: CAISDTGDNEKLFF. CDR3 in DNA: TGTGCCATCAGTGATACTGGGGATAATGAAAAACTGTTTTTT.

J is TRBJ2-7 and V is TRBV27; 13 positions agree with TRBD2. The junction had 2 bases not matched to a gene; V was cut back by 7 bases and J by 2 bases. The CDR3 spans 14 residues. Germline CDR1 and CDR2: MNHEY and SMNVEV (reference sequence). This CDR3 reads CASIGTSGTYEQYF. CDR3 coding DNA: TGTGCCAGCATTGGGACTAGCGGGACCTACGAGCAGTACTTC.

This clone has just a few counts. The rearrangement links TRBV29-1 to TRBJ1-1, with a possible D match to TRBD1 (5 bases). This CDR3 contains 13 residues. Trimming shortened V by 0 bases and J by 8 bases, and 13 bases separated the two germline ends. Germline V CDR1 and CDR2: SQVTM, ANQGSEA. The CDR3 DNA follows: TGCAGCGTTGAAGATGGAGAGGGGAAAGAAGCTTTCTTT. Its translation is CSVEDGEGKEAFF.

J is TRBJ2-1 and V is TRBV27; 11 positions agree with TRBD2. Germline assignment: CDR1 MNHEY and CDR2 SMNVEV (reference sequence). This CDR3 region has 15 residues. With 3 bases clipped from V and 12 bases from J, the junction kept 10 bases outside the gene matches. The CDR3 sequence: CASSFLAGGHGGQFF. The CDR3 DNA sequence: TGTGCCAGCAGTTTTCTAGCGGGAGGACACGGGGGGCAGTTCTTC.